The rows below give T cell receptor beta chains drawn from one sample of a study of blood T cell repertoires in COVID-19. Profiling relied on immunoSEQ multiplex PCR, and the TCRdb table lists in-frame clones only, not all of them. The repertoire holds about 87,000 clones, with around 86% as singletons. The source material was peripheral blood. These receptors were collected from a woman aged 80 or over with acute or convalescent COVID-19. Each CDR3 is given without its conserved first and last residue. The order of the fields is CDR3 length, V gene, clone size, CDR3 protein. Clone size appears in some rows only: once, few, many, or a class for an expanded clone.

length: 10
V: TRBV5-4
size: -
CDR3: ASSLVDTEAF

length: 15
V: TRBV4-2
size: few
CDR3: ASSQPGQGRTGNTIY

length: 14
V: TRBV9
size: -
CDR3: ASSPLAGGPYNEQF

length: 11
V: TRBV7-3
size: -
CDR3: ASSLLGENEQF

length: 13
V: TRBV19
size: -
CDR3: ASSTGGYSTDTQY

length: 11
V: TRBV19
size: -
CDR3: ASRRQLNTEAF

length: 8
V: TRBV7-9
size: once
CDR3: ASSLLSAF

length: 12
V: TRBV9
size: once
CDR3: ASSVARQGNEQF

length: 14
V: TRBV18
size: -
CDR3: ASSPQGATSTDTQY

length: 13
V: TRBV2
size: -
CDR3: ASIYSGTGGNGYT

length: 14
V: TRBV7-6
size: -
CDR3: ASSLTAGDSYNEQF

length: 12
V: TRBV6-2/TRBV6-3
size: -
CDR3: ASSFQGNSYEQY

length: 13
V: TRBV18
size: few
CDR3: ASSPSREVSREQY

length: 12
V: TRBV7-9
size: -
CDR3: ASSPPGALNEQF

length: 15
V: TRBV13
size: -
CDR3: ASSSGTSGTLQETQY

length: 13
V: TRBV3-1/TRBV3-2
size: -
CDR3: ASSPYRAPDYGYT

length: 14
V: TRBV19
size: -
CDR3: ASTPQGAWVNTEAF

length: 16
V: TRBV5-1
size: -
CDR3: ASSKLPERTGINYGYT

length: 11
V: TRBV7-3
size: -
CDR3: ASSLREGTEAF

length: 13
V: TRBV19
size: -
CDR3: ASSATGATYNEQF

length: 12
V: TRBV5-1
size: -
CDR3: ASSHGDRTYGYT

length: 13
V: TRBV7-8
size: -
CDR3: ASSIQGGGNQPQH

length: 10
V: TRBV5-8
size: -
CDR3: ASSLGQYEQY

length: 15
V: TRBV18
size: -
CDR3: ASSSNQGARSTDTQY

length: 13
V: TRBV7-6
size: -
CDR3: ASSLDPGSGGEQY

length: 16
V: TRBV20-1
size: -
CDR3: SASQGAHRTGVTDTQY

length: 12
V: TRBV18
size: -
CDR3: ASSPGQSGEKLF